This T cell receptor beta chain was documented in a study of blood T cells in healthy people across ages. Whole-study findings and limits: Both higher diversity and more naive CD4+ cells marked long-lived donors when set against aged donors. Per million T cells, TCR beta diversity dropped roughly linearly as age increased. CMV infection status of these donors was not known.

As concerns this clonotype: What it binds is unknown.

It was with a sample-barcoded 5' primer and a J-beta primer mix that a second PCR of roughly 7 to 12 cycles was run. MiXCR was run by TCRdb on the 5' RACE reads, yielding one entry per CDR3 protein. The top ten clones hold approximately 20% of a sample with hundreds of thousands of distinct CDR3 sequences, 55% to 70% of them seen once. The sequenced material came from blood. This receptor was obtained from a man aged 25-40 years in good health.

In DNA, the CDR3 is TGTGCCAGCAGTTACTCCCCTGACCCGGGACTAGCGGGACTGTACTTC. It is translated as CASSYSPDPGLAGLYF. The chain links TRBV6-5 to TRBJ2-4; TRBD2 aligns across 13 bases. J lost 15 bases, V lost 0 bases, and 11 bases had no gene match. Germline V gene sequence: CDR1 MNHEY, CDR2 SVGAGI. The length of the CDR3 is 16 residues.